This T cell receptor (beta chain) was observed in a study of blood T cell repertoires in COVID-19. CDR1 SNHLY and CDR2 FYNNEI come from the germline V gene. The ends were cut back, 4 bases at V and 1 base at J, with 13 bases in the middle. The CDR3 length is 16 residues. Clones were read by immunoSEQ multiplex PCR, and TCRdb kept only the in-frame ones, dropping some. The table lists 350,000 to 400,000 clones, roughly 90% of them singletons. This TCR came from a woman aged 40-49 years who had been exposed to COVID-19. The chain links TRBV2 to TRBJ1-4; possible D gene TRBD1, 5 bases. Sequencing used PBMCs or T cells enriched from blood (not recorded which). The CDR3 nucleotides read TGTGCCAGCAGTGGTTGGGGGGTCGGAACTAATGAAAAACTGTTTTTT. This translates into CASSGWGVGTNEKLFF. Using reference TRBV2 and TRBJ1-4 for the parts outside the CDR3, the full variable domain is EPEVTQTPSHQVTQMGQEVILRCVPISNHLYFYWYRQILGQKVEFLVSFYNNEISEKSEIFDDQFSVERPDGSNFTLKIRSTKLEDSAMYFCASSGWGVGTNEKLFFGSGTQLSVL.